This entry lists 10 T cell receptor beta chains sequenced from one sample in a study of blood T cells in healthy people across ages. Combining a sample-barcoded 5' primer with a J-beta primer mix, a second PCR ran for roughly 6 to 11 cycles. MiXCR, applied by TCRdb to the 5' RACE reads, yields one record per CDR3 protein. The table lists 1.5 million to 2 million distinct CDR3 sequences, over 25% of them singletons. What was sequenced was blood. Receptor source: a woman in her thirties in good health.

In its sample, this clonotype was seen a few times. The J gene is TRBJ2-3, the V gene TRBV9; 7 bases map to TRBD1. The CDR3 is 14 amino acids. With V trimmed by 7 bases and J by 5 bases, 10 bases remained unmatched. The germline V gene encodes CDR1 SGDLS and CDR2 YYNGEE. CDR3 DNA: TGTGCCAGCGATGCAGGGGGAGAGGGAGATACGCAGTATTTT. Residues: CASDAGGEGDTQYF.

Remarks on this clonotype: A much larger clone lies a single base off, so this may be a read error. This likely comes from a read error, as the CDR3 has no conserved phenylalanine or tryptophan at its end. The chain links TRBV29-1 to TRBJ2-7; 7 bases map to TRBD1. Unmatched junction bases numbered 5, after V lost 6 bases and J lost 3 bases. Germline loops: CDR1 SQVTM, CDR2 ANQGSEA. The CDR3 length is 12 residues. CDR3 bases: TGCAGCGTCGGAGACAGGGACTACGAGCAGTACATC. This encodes CSVGDRDYEQYI.

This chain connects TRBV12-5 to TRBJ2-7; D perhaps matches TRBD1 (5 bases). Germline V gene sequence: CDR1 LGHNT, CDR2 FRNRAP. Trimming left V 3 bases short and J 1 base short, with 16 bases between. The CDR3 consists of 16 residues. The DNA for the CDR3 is TGTGCTAGTGGTTTCTCCCCATCGACAGTTTCCTACGAGCAGTACTTC. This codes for CASGFSPSTVSYEQYF.

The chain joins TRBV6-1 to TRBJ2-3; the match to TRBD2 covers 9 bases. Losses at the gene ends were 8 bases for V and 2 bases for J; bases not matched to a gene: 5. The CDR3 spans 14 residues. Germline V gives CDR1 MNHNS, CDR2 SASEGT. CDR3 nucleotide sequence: TGTGCCAGCTATAGACTAGCGGCCACAGATACGCAGTATTTT. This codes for CASYRLAATDTQYF.

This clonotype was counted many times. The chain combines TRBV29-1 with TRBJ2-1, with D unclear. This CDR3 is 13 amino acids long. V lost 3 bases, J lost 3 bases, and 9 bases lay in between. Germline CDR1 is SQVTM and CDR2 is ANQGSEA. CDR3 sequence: CSVEGIFYNEQFF. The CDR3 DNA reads TGCAGCGTTGAGGGGATTTTCTACAATGAGCAGTTCTTC.

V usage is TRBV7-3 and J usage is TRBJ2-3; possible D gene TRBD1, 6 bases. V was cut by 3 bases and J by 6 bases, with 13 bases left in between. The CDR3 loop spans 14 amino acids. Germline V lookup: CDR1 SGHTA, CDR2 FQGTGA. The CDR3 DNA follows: TGTGCCAGCAGCTTCTGGGGGCCGTGGGATACGCAGTATTTT. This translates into CASSFWGPWDTQYF.

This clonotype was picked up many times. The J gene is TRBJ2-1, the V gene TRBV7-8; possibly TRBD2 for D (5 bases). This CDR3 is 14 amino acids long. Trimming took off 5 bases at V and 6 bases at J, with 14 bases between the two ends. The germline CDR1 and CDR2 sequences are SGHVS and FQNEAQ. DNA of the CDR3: TGTGCCAGCAGCCCCGGGCTAGCTAGCAATGAGCAGTTCTTC. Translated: CASSPGLASNEQFF. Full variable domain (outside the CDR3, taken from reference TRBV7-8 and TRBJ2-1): GAGVSQSPRYKVAKRGQDVALRCDPISGHVSLFWYQQALGQGPEFLTYFQNEAQLDKSGLPSDRFFAERPEGSVSTLKIQRTQQEDSAVYLCASSPGLASNEQFFGPGTRLTVL.

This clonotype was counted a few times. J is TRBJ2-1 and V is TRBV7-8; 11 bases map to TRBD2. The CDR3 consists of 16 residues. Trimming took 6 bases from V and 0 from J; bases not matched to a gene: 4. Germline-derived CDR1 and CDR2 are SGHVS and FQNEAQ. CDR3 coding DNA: TGTGCCAGCAGACTTACTAGCGGGAGCTCCTACAATGAGCAGTTCTTC. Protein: CASRLTSGSSYNEQFF.

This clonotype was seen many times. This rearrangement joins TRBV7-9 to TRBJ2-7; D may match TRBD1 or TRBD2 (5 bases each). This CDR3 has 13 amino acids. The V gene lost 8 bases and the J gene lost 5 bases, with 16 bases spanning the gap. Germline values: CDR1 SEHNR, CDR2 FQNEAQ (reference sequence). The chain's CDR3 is CASDGGSEDEQYF. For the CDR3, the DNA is TGTGCCAGCGATGGGGGTAGCGAGGACGAGCAGTACTTC.

CDR3 DNA sequence: TGTGCCAGCAGTTTGGGGTTGGGGGGCGCTGGGGCCAACGTCCTGACTTTC. Translated: CASSLGLGGAGANVLTF. V usage is TRBV7-9 and J usage is TRBJ2-6, with D perhaps given as TRBD1 or TRBD2 (6 bases each). Germline V gene sequence: CDR1 SEHNR, CDR2 FQNEAQ (reference sequence). The CDR3 runs to 17 residues. Trimming removed 6 bases at V and 2 bases at J, with 17 bases between.